This entry concerns a single T cell receptor (beta chain). PCR used 60 Vbeta primers and 13 Jbeta primers. Only in-frame clones appear in the TCRdb table, and some are missing; sequencing was by immunoSEQ multiplex PCR. The profile shows 100,000 or so clones, roughly four fifths of them singletons. The sample is drawn from a study of cytomegalovirus exposure and HLA in healthy donors. The trim removed 7 bases at V and 0 bases at J, leaving 4 bases unmatched. The germline V gene encodes CDR1 WSHSY and CDR2 SAAADI. This CDR3 contains 15 residues. The chain has TRBV10-2 and TRBJ1-3; 9 nucleotides agree with TRBD1. The sequence was collected from a woman aged 35 to 49 in good health and CMV-seropositive. Sequenced material: PBMCs. In nucleotides, the CDR3 is TGCGCCAGCACTGGACAGGGGAACTCTGGAAACACCATATATTTT. It encodes CASTGQGNSGNTIYF.